The next 4 T cell receptor beta chains were all read from a single sample in a study of T-cell memory formation after mild COVID-19. One entry per CDR3 protein, called by TCRdb with MiXCR from the 5' RACE reads. The sample records roughly 48,000 distinct CDR3 sequences, less than 35% being singletons. Input material: PBMCs or a T cell subset sorted from them (not recorded which). The receptor set was obtained from a young man who had mild COVID-19 (a few samples of this study predate the infection). Cell type and time point are not known.

The chain couples TRBV28 to TRBJ1-5, with 9 positions matching TRBD1. Trimming cost V 6 bases and J 1 base; bases outside gene matches: 19. The CDR3 runs to 20 residues. Germline V gene data show CDR1 as MDHEN and CDR2 as SYDVKM. CDR3 nucleotide sequence: TGTGCCAGCAGCCTGCCCCGGGACAGGGTGTCGATGGTAAGCAATCAGCCCCAGCATTTT. Protein sequence: CASSLPRDRVSMVSNQPQHF.

This chain links TRBV7-2 with TRBJ1-1, with a tentative D call TRBD1 (5 bases). Trimming pared 2 bases from V and 3 bases from J, leaving 13 bases between. CDR1 and CDR2 (germline): SGHTA, FQGNSA. This CDR3 is built from 15 residues. The CDR3 reads CASSLHRDGYTEAFF. In DNA form, the CDR3 reads TGTGCCAGCAGCTTACACCGGGACGGATACACTGAAGCTTTCTTT.

The rearrangement links TRBV5-6 to TRBJ2-1, with 10 bases aligning to TRBD2. Looked up from germline, CDR1 is SGHDT and CDR2 is YYEEEE. V dropped 1 base and J dropped 10; count of bases not matched to a gene: 14. The CDR3 totals 17 residues. The CDR3 DNA sequence: TGTGCCAGCAGCTTGAGCGGGGGGGCCTTCCTTGTCAGCGAGCAGTTCTTC. Translating it yields CASSLSGGAFLVSEQFF.

The chain recombines TRBV14 with TRBJ1-6; 7 positions agree with TRBD1. V lost 2 bases to trimming and J lost 9 bases; unmatched junction nucleotides: 10. Per germline, CDR1 SGHDN and CDR2 FVKESK. The CDR3 runs to 16 residues. CDR3 in DNA: TGTGCCAGCAGCCAACCCCGACAGGGAGGTGGTTCACCCCTCCACTTT. This sequence encodes CASSQPRQGGGSPLHF. The full variable domain, its missing parts supplied by reference TRBV14 and TRBJ1-6, is EAGVTQFPSHSVIEKGQTVTLRCDPISGHDNLYWYRRVMGKEIKFLLHFVKESKQDESGMPNNRFLAERTGGTYSTLKVQPAELEDSGVYFCASSQPRQGGGSPLHFGNGTRLTVT.